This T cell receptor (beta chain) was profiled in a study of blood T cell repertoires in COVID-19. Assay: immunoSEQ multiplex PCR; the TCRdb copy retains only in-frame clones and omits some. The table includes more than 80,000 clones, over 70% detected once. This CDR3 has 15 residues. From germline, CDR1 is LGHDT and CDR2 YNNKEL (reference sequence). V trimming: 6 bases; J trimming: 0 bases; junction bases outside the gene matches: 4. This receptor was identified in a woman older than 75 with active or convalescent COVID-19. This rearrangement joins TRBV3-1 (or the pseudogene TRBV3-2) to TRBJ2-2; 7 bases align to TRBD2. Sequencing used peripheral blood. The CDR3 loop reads CASRFLAANTGELFF. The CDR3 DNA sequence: TGTGCCAGCAGATTTCTAGCGGCGAACACCGGGGAGCTGTTTTTT.